This T cell receptor beta chain came from a study of blood T cell repertoires in COVID-19. Overall study: The United States, Italy and Spain were the sources of the acute and convalescent COVID-19 samples. PBMCs, B-cell-depleted T cells, or T cells were the source of the cDNA or gDNA that made up the material.

In the source study's methods: The authors estimated nucleated cell counts from reference gene primer amplification. The method was immunoSEQ multiplex PCR; TCRdb's version includes in-frame clones alone and lacks a portion of them. D and trimming were read from the DNA, whereas the V and J calls and clone size are those reported in that table. This table holds roughly 95,000 clones, 82% found once. This clone was found many times. Trimming removed 6 bases at V and 1 base at J, with 10 bases between. The germline CDR1 and CDR2 sequences are SEHNR and FQNEAQ (reference sequence). The CDR3 is 14 residues long.

V gene TRBV7-9 combines with J gene TRBJ2-1; tentative D call: TRBD1 (6 bases). Sequencing was carried out using peripheral blood. This TCR derives from a man older than 75 with acute or convalescent COVID-19. CDR3 sequence: CASSTGLSYNEQFF. The CDR3 coding sequence is TGTGCCAGCAGTACAGGGTTGTCCTACAATGAGCAGTTCTTC.